One sample yielded the 30 T cell receptor beta chains listed below, sequenced in a study of blood T cells in healthy people across ages. Combining a sample-barcoded 5' primer with a J-beta primer mix, a second PCR ran for about 7 to 11 cycles. MiXCR, run by TCRdb on the 5' RACE reads, gives a single entry per CDR3 protein. Here the sample spans about 1,400,000 distinct CDR3 sequences, approximately 59% being singletons. The specimen was blood. These receptors all come from a man younger than 35 in good health.

The rearrangement joins TRBV10-2 to TRBJ2-7, with 9 bases identical to TRBD1. The CDR3 has 14 residues. Germline V CDR1 and CDR2: WSHSY, SAAADI. J was trimmed by 3 bases and V by 10 bases; bases with no gene match: 10. CDR3 protein: CATGGRDRVYEQYF. CDR3 bases: TGCGCCACTGGGGGCCGGGACAGGGTCTACGAGCAGTACTTC.

The rearrangement uses TRBV4-2 and TRBJ1-2; perhaps TRBD1 as D (6 bases). CDR1 and CDR2 from the germline V gene are LGHNA and YNFKEQ. The CDR3 consists of 15 residues. Deletions cut 4 bases from V and 5 bases from J, with 17 bases between. CDR3 in DNA: TGTGCCAGCAGCCCGACGACAGGAGTCATGTATGGCTACACCTTC. The encoded protein is CASSPTTGVMYGYTF.

In this sample, this clonotype turned up many times. This chain links TRBV7-9 with TRBJ2-5, with a weak D call TRBD1 (6 bases). CDR1 and CDR2 (germline): SEHNR, FQNEAQ (reference sequence). This CDR3 is built from 14 residues. The germline V and J ends were trimmed by 5 bases and 3 bases, with 13 bases remaining between them. The CDR3 region has the DNA TGTGCCAGCAGCACCATACAGGGTAAAGAGACCCAGTACTTC. Protein: CASSTIQGKETQYF.

There are a few counts of this clonotype. This sequence joins TRBV29-1 and TRBJ2-1; TRBD1 might be the D (5 bases). Germline CDR1 reads SQVTM; CDR2 reads ANQGSEA. This CDR3 spans 12 amino acids. The V and J ends lost 3 bases and 8 bases respectively, with 11 bases between them. The chain's CDR3 is CSVDEGADEQFF. The DNA for the CDR3 is TGCAGCGTTGACGAAGGGGCGGATGAGCAGTTCTTC.

The V call is TRBV13, the J call TRBJ2-5, with D possibly matching TRBD1 (6 bases). The length of the CDR3 is 13 residues. Trimming cost V 7 bases and J 11 bases, with 20 bases left between them. In germline, CDR1 is PRHDT, CDR2 FYEKMQ (reference sequence). CDR3 DNA sequence: TGTGCCAGCACAAACGACAGGAACAATGAGCAGTACTTC. Translated, it gives CASTNDRNNEQYF.

The chain is built from TRBV11-2 and TRBJ2-3; TRBD2 agrees at 10 bases. This CDR3 contains 17 residues. Germline-derived CDR1 and CDR2 are SGHAT and FQNNGV. The trim removed 1 base at V and 4 bases at J, leaving 8 bases unmatched. The CDR3 is CASSLGAGGPESDTQYF. DNA of the CDR3: TGTGCCAGCAGCTTAGGAGCGGGAGGGCCGGAATCAGATACGCAGTATTTT.

The chain is built from TRBV27 and TRBJ2-4, with D possibly being TRBD1 or TRBD2 (5 bases each). This CDR3 is 12 amino acids long. Trimming removed 4 bases from V and 14 bases from J, with 15 bases in between. Germline loops: CDR1 MNHEY, CDR2 SMNVEV (reference sequence). CDR3 region: CASSSSTGPKYF. DNA of the CDR3: TGTGCCAGCAGTTCCTCAACGGGACCGAAGTACTTC.

V usage is TRBV20-1 and J usage is TRBJ2-1; D not certain. Germline V gene lookup returns CDR1 DFQATT and CDR2 SNEGSKA (reference sequence). Trimming took 5 bases from V and 7 from J, leaving 12 bases between them. The CDR3 has 12 amino acids. CDR3 amino acids: CSALNGENEQFF. The CDR3 DNA follows: TGCAGTGCTCTGAATGGGGAAAATGAGCAGTTCTTC.

Only one count was recorded for this clonotype. This chain links TRBV14 with TRBJ2-4; 10 bases fit TRBD2. The assigned J gene may be wrong: the sequence end matches TRBJ2-7 better. The CDR3 length is 18 residues. Germline V lookup: CDR1 SGHDN, CDR2 FVKESK. The CDR3 loop is CASSQHPPERGGLYEQYF. CDR3 nucleotides: TGTGCCAGCAGCCAGCATCCTCCCGAGCGGGGGGGCTTATACGAGCAGTACTTC.

This clonotype was recorded a few times. The chain carries TRBV3-1 and TRBJ2-1; 9 bases match TRBD1. The ends lost 4 bases at V and 4 bases at J; junction bases unmatched: 5. The length of the CDR3 is 15 residues. Looked up from germline, CDR1 is LGHDT and CDR2 is YNNKEL (reference sequence). Here the CDR3 reads CASSLQGARYNEQFF. The CDR3 bases are TGTGCCAGCAGCCTACAGGGGGCGCGTTACAATGAGCAGTTCTTC.

This clonotype was recorded a few times. The rearrangement links TRBV29-1 to TRBJ2-7, with 10 bases that match TRBD1. V was pared by 4 bases and J by 6 bases, with 6 bases of the junction left unmatched. Germline assignment: CDR1 SQVTM and CDR2 ANQGSEA. The CDR3 has 13 residues. As DNA, the CDR3 is TGCAGCGTTGTCGGGACAGGGGATCTCGAGCAGTACTTC. Amino acid sequence: CSVVGTGDLEQYF.

This sequence joins TRBV12-3 or TRBV12-4 and TRBJ2-1; 9 nucleotides match TRBD2. V was clipped by 5 bases and J by 8 bases; unmatched bases: 10. The CDR3 spans 15 residues. Here the CDR3 reads CASSTISGRSHEQFF. CDR3 bases: TGTGCCAGCAGTACAATTAGCGGGAGAAGCCATGAGCAGTTCTTC.

The rearrangement uses TRBV2 and TRBJ2-1; tentatively, D is TRBD2 (6 bases). Germline CDR1 reads SNHLY; CDR2 reads FYNNEI. Trimming pared 1 base from V and 2 bases from J, leaving 15 bases between. The CDR3 runs 17 residues. The CDR3 DNA is TGTGCCAGCAGTGAAGGGGTTAGCGGCCTTCCCTACAATGAGCAGTTCTTC. Its translation: CASSEGVSGLPYNEQFF.

The genes are TRBV27 and TRBJ2-3; D is possibly TRBD1 or TRBD2 (5 bases each). The CDR3 spans 14 residues. V was trimmed by 2 bases and J by 2 bases, leaving 8 bases between them. Germline V gene data show CDR1 as MNHEY and CDR2 as SMNVEV (reference sequence). This chain's CDR3 is CASSLLGTTDTQYF. The CDR3 nucleotides read TGTGCCAGCAGTTTACTAGGGACCACAGATACGCAGTATTTT.

The chain has TRBV12-3 or TRBV12-4 and TRBJ2-1; 13 nucleotides match TRBD2. The CDR3 loop spans 17 amino acids. With V trimmed by 6 bases and J by 3 bases, 8 bases remained unmatched. DNA for the CDR3: TGTGCCAGCAGGGGAGGACTAGCGGGAGATAGCTACAATGAGCAGTTCTTC. Translated, it gives CASRGGLAGDSYNEQFF.

This clonotype has more than one count but fewer than ten. The V gene is TRBV27, the J gene TRBJ2-3; maybe TRBD2 (6 bases). Germline CDR1 reads MNHEY; CDR2 reads SMNVEV (reference sequence). This CDR3 is 16 amino acids long. V was shortened by 7 bases and J by 2 bases, with 19 bases between the two germline ends. The CDR3 DNA follows: TGTGCCAGCAAGCCCATTGTGGGAGGCATCACAGATACGCAGTATTTT. It codes for CASKPIVGGITDTQYF.

V is TRBV12-3 or TRBV12-4 and J is TRBJ1-2; TRBD1 agrees at 7 bases. V gave up 5 bases and J gave up 8 bases; unmatched junction bases: 11. The CDR3 contains 14 residues. DNA for the CDR3: TGTGCCAGCAGTCGGGACAGTGTACGTCTGGGCTACACCTTC. Protein product: CASSRDSVRLGYTF.

This chain connects TRBV4-1 to TRBJ2-4; 8 bases align to TRBD2. Germline lookup yields CDR1 MGHRA and CDR2 YSYEKL. The CDR3 extends over 15 amino acids. The V and J ends lost 0 bases and 10 bases, in that order; junction bases with no gene match: 8. The CDR3 region has the DNA TGCGCCAGCAGCCAAGAGACGGGGGGGAGCAGAATTCAGTACTTC. This translates into CASSQETGGSRIQYF.

This clonotype was seen a handful of times. The chain employs TRBV29-1 and TRBJ2-3; D gene uncertain. Trimming shortened V by 3 bases and J by 0 bases, and 13 bases separated the two germline ends. Germline CDR1 and CDR2: SQVTM and ANQGSEA. The CDR3 has 15 amino acids. The CDR3 coding sequence is TGCAGCGTTGAGAAGGCAGCCCCTAGCACAGATACGCAGTATTTT. As protein: CSVEKAAPSTDTQYF.

The chain links TRBV10-1 to TRBJ2-1; D possibly matches TRBD1 or TRBD2 (7 bases each). The last part of the DNA fits TRBJ2-7 better; the J call may be wrong. Germline-derived CDR1 and CDR2 are WNHNN and SYGVQD (reference sequence). The CDR3 sequence is 12 residues long. In nucleotides, the CDR3 is TGCGCCACCCAAACAGGGGAGGGCGAGCAGTACTTC. Translation: CATQTGEGEQYF.

This chain connects TRBV20-1 to TRBJ2-5; 10 bases align to TRBD2. V shed 5 bases, J shed 4 bases, and the junction held 7 bases outside the gene matches. The CDR3 extends over 14 amino acids. In germline, CDR1 is DFQATT, CDR2 SNEGSKA (reference sequence). DNA for the CDR3: TGCAGTGCTTTAGCGGGGGGAGAGGGAGAGACCCAGTACTTC. Its translation is CSALAGGEGETQYF.

The V and J genes are TRBV20-1 and TRBJ2-5; perhaps TRBD2 as D (6 bases). Deletions cut 1 base from V and 5 bases from J, with 11 bases between. This CDR3 region has 13 residues. CDR1 is DFQATT and CDR2 is SNEGSKA in the germline V gene (reference sequence). The DNA of the CDR3 is TGCAGTGCTAGAGCGGAGGGGAGGGAGACCCAGTACTTC. This gives the protein CSARAEGRETQYF.

This clonotype was observed a few times. V usage is TRBV21-1 and J usage is TRBJ2-3; the D segment call TRBD2 is taken from the table without a DNA check. TRBV21-1 is recorded as a pseudogene. The CDR3 contains 18 residues. The CDR3 reads CASSSLAGVGDSTDTQYF. In DNA, the CDR3 is TGTGCCAGCAGCTCACTAGCGGGAGTAGGGGACAGCACAGATACGCAGTATTTT.

The table lists this clonotype with a count of one. This chain joins TRBV28 and TRBJ2-5; D possibly corresponds to TRBD1 (5 bases). TRBJ2-7 explains the end of the DNA better; the J call may be wrong. CDR3 length: 16 residues. CDR1 is MDHEN and CDR2 is SYDVKM in the germline V gene. The CDR3 sequence is CASSPGQGENSYEQYF. DNA for the CDR3: TGTGCCAGCAGTCCCGGGCAGGGTGAAAATTCCTACGAGCAGTACTTC.

The CDR3 loop is CASSLVLKGGYQETQYF. The CDR3 region has the DNA TGTGCCAGCAGCTTGGTCCTTAAAGGGGGTTATCAAGAGACCCAGTACTTC. V usage is TRBV7-9 and J usage is TRBJ2-5; D is perhaps TRBD1 (6 bases). Germline loops: CDR1 SEHNR, CDR2 FQNEAQ (reference sequence). V lost 3 bases and J 2 bases, leaving 19 bases between the germline ends. The CDR3 covers 17 residues.

This clonotype was picked up a small number of times. This chain joins TRBV12-3 or TRBV12-4 and TRBJ1-5, with D tentatively TRBD1 (6 bases). This CDR3 is 15 amino acids long. The V gene lost 5 bases and the J gene lost 0 bases, with 11 bases spanning the gap. The CDR3 is CASSGQRNSNQPQHF. CDR3 DNA: TGTGCCAGCAGTGGACAGAGAAATAGCAATCAGCCCCAGCATTTT.

This clonotype was seen a few times. This chain joins TRBV3-1 and TRBJ2-5; D remains ambiguous. Germline loops: CDR1 LGHDT, CDR2 YNNKEL (reference sequence). The CDR3 is 14 amino acids. V shed 4 bases and J shed 5 bases, with 14 bases lying between them. The CDR3 here is CASSPPWKGETQYF. The DNA for the CDR3 is TGTGCCAGCAGCCCTCCTTGGAAAGGGGAGACCCAGTACTTC.

This sequence joins TRBV4-2 and TRBJ1-5; D not resolved. The length of the CDR3 is 14 residues. V shed 1 base and J shed 6 bases, with 10 bases lying between them. Germline CDR1 reads LGHNA; CDR2 reads YNFKEQ. For the CDR3, the DNA is TGTGCCAGCAGCCAAGGGGAAGGGCTTCAGCCCCAGCATTTT. Amino acid sequence: CASSQGEGLQPQHF.

V is TRBV20-1 and J is TRBJ1-2; 7 bases map to TRBD1. Germline V CDR1 and CDR2: DFQATT, SNEGSKA (reference sequence). This CDR3 region has 14 residues. Trimming at V came to 4 bases and at J to 5 bases, leaving 10 bases not matched to a gene. CDR3 loop: CSAIVGGGWYGYTF. In nucleotides, the CDR3 is TGCAGTGCTATCGTCGGAGGGGGCTGGTATGGCTACACCTTC.

This chain links TRBV2 with TRBJ2-1; tentatively, D is TRBD1 (5 bases). Per the germline V gene, CDR1 is SNHLY and CDR2 is FYNNEI. The CDR3 sequence is 12 residues long. The ends were cut back, 4 bases at V and 9 bases at J, with 10 bases in the middle. The CDR3 DNA reads TGTGCCAGCAGTGGAGAGCAGGGTGAGCAGTTCTTC. It is translated as CASSGEQGEQFF.